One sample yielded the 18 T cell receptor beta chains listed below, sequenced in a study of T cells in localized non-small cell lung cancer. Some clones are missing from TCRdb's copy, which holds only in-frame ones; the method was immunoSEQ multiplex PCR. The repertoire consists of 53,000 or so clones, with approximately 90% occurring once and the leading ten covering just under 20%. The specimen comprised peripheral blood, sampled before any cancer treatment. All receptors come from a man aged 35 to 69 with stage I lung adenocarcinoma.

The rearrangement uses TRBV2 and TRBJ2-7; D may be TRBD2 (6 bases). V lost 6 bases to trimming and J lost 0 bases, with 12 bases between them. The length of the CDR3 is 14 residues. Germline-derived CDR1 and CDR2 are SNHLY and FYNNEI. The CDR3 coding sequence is TGTGCCAGCAGCTTTCAAGCGGGCTCCTACGAGCAGTACTTC. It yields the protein CASSFQAGSYEQYF.

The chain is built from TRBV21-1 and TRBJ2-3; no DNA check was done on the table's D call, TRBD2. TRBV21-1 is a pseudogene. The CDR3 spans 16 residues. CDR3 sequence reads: CASSTRLALHTDTQYF. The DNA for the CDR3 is TGTGCCAGCAGCACGCGACTAGCGCTTCACACAGATACGCAGTATTTT.

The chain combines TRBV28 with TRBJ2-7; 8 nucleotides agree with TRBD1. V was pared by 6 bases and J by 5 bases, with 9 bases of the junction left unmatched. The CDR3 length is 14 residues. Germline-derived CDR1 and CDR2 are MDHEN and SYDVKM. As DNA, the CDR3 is TGTGCCAGCAGGGGGTCCAGGGGGCTAAACGAGCAGTACTTC. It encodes CASRGSRGLNEQYF. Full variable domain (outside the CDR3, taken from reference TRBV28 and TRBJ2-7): DVKVTQSSRYLVKRTGEKVFLECVQDMDHENMFWYRQDPGLGLRLIYFSYDVKMKEKGDIPEGYSVSREKKERFSLILESASTNQTSMYLCASRGSRGLNEQYFGPGTRLTVT.

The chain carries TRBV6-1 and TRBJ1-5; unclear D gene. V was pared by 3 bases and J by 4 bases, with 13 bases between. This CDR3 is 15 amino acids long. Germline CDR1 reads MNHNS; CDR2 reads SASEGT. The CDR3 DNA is TGTGCCAGCAGTGACATCGCCACGGGAAATCAGCCCCAGCATTTT. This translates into CASSDIATGNQPQHF.

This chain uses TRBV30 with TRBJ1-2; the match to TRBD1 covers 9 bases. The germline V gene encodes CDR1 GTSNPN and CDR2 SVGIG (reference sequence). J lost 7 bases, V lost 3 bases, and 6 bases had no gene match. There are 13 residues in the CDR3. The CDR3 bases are TGTGCCTGGAGGGGACAGGGCTCGGCTGGCTACACCTTC. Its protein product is CAWRGQGSAGYTF.

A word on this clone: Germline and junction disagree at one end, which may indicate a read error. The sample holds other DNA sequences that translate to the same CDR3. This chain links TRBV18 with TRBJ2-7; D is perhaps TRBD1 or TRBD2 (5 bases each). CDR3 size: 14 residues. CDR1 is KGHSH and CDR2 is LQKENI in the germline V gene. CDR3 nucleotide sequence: TGTGCCAGCTCACGGCGGCAGGGTGACTACGAGCAGTATTTC. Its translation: CASSRRQGDYEQYF.

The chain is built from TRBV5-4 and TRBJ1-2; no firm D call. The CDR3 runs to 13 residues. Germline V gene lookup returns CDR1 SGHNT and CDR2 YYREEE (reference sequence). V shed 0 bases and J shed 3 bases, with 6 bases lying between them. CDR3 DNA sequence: TGTGCCAGCAGCTTGGAGGCAGACTATGGCTACACCTTC. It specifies CASSLEADYGYTF. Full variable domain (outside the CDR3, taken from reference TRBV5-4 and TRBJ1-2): ETGVTQSPTHLIKTRGQQVTLRCSSQSGHNTVSWYQQALGQGPQFIFQYYREEENGRGNFPPRFSGLQFPNYSSELNVNALELDDSALYLCASSLEADYGYTFGSGTRLTVV.

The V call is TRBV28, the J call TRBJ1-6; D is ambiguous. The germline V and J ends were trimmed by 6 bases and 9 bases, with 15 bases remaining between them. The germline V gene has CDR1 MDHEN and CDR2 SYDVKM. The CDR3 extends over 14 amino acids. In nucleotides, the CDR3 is TGTGCCAGCAGATCAACAAGGGCTGTTTCACCCCTCCACTTT. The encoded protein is CASRSTRAVSPLHF.

CDR3 coding DNA: TGTGCCAGCTCACCACTGACAGGGGTTAAGACCACTGAAGCTTTCTTT. Protein: CASSPLTGVKTTEAFF. The chain employs TRBV18 and TRBJ1-1, with TRBD1 identical over 8 bases. With V trimmed by 1 base and J by 4 bases, 8 bases remained unmatched. Germline values: CDR1 KGHSH, CDR2 LQKENI. CDR3 length equals 16 residues.

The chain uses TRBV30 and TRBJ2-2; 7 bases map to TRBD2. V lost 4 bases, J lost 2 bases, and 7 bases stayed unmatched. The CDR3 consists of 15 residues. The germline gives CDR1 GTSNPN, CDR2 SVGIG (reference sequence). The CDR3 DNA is TGTGCCTGGACGGGGGAGGGCGTAAACACCGGGGAGCTGTTTTTT. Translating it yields CAWTGEGVNTGELFF.

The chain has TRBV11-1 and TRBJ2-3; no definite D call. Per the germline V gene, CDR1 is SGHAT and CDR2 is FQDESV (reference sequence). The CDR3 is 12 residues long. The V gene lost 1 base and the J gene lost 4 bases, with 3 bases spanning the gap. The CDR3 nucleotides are TGTGCCAGCAGCTTAGACTCAGATACGCAGTATTTT. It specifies CASSLDSDTQYF.

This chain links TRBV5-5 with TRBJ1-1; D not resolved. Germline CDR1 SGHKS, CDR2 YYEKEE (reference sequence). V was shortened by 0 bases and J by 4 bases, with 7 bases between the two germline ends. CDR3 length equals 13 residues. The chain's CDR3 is CASSLEGFTEAFF. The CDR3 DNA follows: TGTGCCAGCAGCTTGGAAGGTTTCACTGAAGCTTTCTTT.

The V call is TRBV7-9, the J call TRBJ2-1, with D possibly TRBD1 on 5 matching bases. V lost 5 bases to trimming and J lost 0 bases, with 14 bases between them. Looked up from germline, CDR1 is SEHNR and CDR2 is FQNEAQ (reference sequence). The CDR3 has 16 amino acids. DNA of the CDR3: TGTGCCAGCAGCCCCGGTAGGGGTAGCTCCTACAATGAGCAGTTCTTC. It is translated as CASSPGRGSSYNEQFF.

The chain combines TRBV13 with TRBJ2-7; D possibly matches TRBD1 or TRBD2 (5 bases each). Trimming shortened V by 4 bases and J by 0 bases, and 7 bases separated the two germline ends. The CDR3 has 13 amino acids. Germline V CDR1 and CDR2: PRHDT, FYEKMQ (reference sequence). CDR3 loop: CASSYGTSYEQYF. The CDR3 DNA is TGTGCCAGCAGCTACGGGACCTCCTACGAGCAGTACTTC.

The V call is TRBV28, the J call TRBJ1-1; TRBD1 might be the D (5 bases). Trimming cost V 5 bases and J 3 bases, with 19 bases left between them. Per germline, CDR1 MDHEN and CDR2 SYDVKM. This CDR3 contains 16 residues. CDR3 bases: TGTGCCAGCAGTGTCCAGGGAGGGAGAGGGGACACTGAAGCTTTCTTT. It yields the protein CASSVQGGRGDTEAFF.

The chain's CDR3 is CSVEHTADTQYF. Written as DNA, the CDR3 is TGCAGCGTTGAGCACACGGCAGATACGCAGTATTTT. V usage is TRBV29-1 and J usage is TRBJ2-3; D unclear. Trimming removed 3 bases from V and 4 bases from J, with 8 bases in between. CDR1 is SQVTM and CDR2 is ANQGSEA in the germline V gene. The CDR3 spans 12 residues.

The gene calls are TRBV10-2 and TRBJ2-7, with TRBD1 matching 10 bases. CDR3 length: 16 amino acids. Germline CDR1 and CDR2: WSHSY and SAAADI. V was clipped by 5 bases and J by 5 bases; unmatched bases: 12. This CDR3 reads CASSQSGDRGVDEQYF. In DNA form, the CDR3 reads TGCGCCAGCAGTCAATCCGGGGACAGGGGTGTCGACGAGCAGTACTTC.

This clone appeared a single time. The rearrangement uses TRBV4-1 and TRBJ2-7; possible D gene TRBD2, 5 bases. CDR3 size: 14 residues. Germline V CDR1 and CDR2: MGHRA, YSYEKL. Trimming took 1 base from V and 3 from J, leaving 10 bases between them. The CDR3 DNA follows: TGCGCCAGCAGCCAAGTTGTAGCGAACTACGAGCAGTACTTC. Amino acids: CASSQVVANYEQYF.